What follows are 6 T cell receptor beta chains derived from one specimen sequenced in a study of blood T cell repertoires in COVID-19. This table comes from immunoSEQ multiplex PCR, and its TCRdb copy is limited to in-frame clones, with some not included. The sample includes roughly 58,000 clones, about four fifths of them seen just once. The specimen was peripheral blood. These receptors originate from a man between 65 and 80 years old with active COVID-19.

The J gene is TRBJ2-7, the V gene TRBV6-2 or TRBV6-3; TRBD1 aligns across 7 bases. Germline CDR1 reads MNHEY; CDR2 reads SVGEGT. The CDR3 runs 14 residues. With 2 bases clipped from V and 6 bases from J, the junction kept 7 bases outside the gene matches. CDR3 amino acids: CASSYATGLSEQYF. The CDR3 region has the DNA TGTGCCAGCAGTTACGCGACAGGGTTGTCCGAGCAGTACTTC.

In its sample, this clone was seen a few times. The chain combines TRBV30 with TRBJ2-1; D possibly corresponds to TRBD2 (6 bases). Looked up from germline, CDR1 is GTSNPN and CDR2 is SVGIG (reference sequence). Trimming took 0 bases from V and 6 from J, leaving 9 bases between them. This CDR3 spans 13 amino acids. This chain's CDR3 is CAWSVLGGNEQFF. Here the CDR3 DNA reads TGTGCCTGGAGTGTCCTCGGGGGCAATGAGCAGTTCTTC. The variable domain in full, completed from reference TRBV30 and TRBJ2-1, reads SQTIHQWPATLVQPVGSPLSLECTVEGTSNPNLYWYRQAAGRGLQLLFYSVGIGQISSEVPQNLSASRPQDRQFILSSKKLLLSDSGFYLCAWSVLGGNEQFFGPGTRLTVL.

The chain is built from TRBV6-2 or TRBV6-3 and TRBJ1-5, with D possibly matching TRBD1 (5 bases). Germline CDR1 is MNHEY and CDR2 is SVGEGT. CDR3 size: 17 residues. The V gene lost 3 bases and the J gene lost 4 bases, with 19 bases spanning the gap. In nucleotides, the CDR3 is TGTGCCAGCAGTTATTTTGGCAGGGTGGGTATAAATCAGCCCCAGCATTTT. Its protein is CASSYFGRVGINQPQHF.

The V call is TRBV6-2 or TRBV6-3, the J call TRBJ2-7, with 7 bases matching TRBD2. Germline V lookup: CDR1 MNHEY, CDR2 SVGEGT. This CDR3 is built from 14 residues. V dropped 3 bases and J dropped 5; count of bases not matched to a gene: 7. The DNA for the CDR3 is TGTGCCAGCAGTTATCAAGGGGCGGGGGACGAGCAGTACTTC. Protein: CASSYQGAGDEQYF.

This clone was counted a single time. This chain links TRBV30 with TRBJ2-3; TRBD2 aligns across 13 bases. The V segment lost 3 bases and the J segment 3 bases; nucleotides outside the gene matches: 3. Germline values: CDR1 GTSNPN, CDR2 SVGIG (reference sequence). The CDR3 length is 15 residues. The CDR3 is CAWRGLAGITDTQYF. CDR3 coding DNA: TGTGCCTGGAGGGGACTAGCGGGGATAACAGATACGCAGTATTTT. The full variable domain, its missing parts supplied by reference TRBV30 and TRBJ2-3, is SQTIHQWPATLVQPVGSPLSLECTVEGTSNPNLYWYRQAAGRGLQLLFYSVGIGQISSEVPQNLSASRPQDRQFILSSKKLLLSDSGFYLCAWRGLAGITDTQYFGPGTRLTVL.

The V call is TRBV6-5, the J call TRBJ1-1; possibly TRBD1 for D (6 bases). The ends were cut back, 5 bases at V and 0 bases at J, with 13 bases in the middle. CDR1 and CDR2 (germline): MNHEY, SVGAGI. The CDR3 contains 15 residues. For the CDR3, the DNA is TGTGCCAGCAGTCCCGGGACATTCATGAACACTGAAGCTTTCTTT. Translated, it gives CASSPGTFMNTEAFF.